This entry concerns a single T cell receptor (beta chain). It is unclear where the CDR3 begins or ends on the DNA, so no DNA is shown, and the CDR3 is as TCRdb lists it. Germline-derived CDR1 and CDR2 are LNHDA and SQIVND (reference sequence). The CDR3 contains 15 residues when both ends are counted. These data are taken from a study of cytomegalovirus exposure and HLA in healthy donors. The table came from immunoSEQ multiplex PCR; TCRdb's copy has only in-frame clones and leaves some out. The table lists 300,000 to 400,000 clones, 88% of them singletons. The sequenced material came from PBMCs. The chain recombines TRBV19 with TRBJ2-1; the table's D gene call, TRBD1, was not cross checked with the DNA. The source is a man aged 30 to 45 in good health and CMV-seronegative. This CDR3 reads CASTSDRGSYNEQFF.